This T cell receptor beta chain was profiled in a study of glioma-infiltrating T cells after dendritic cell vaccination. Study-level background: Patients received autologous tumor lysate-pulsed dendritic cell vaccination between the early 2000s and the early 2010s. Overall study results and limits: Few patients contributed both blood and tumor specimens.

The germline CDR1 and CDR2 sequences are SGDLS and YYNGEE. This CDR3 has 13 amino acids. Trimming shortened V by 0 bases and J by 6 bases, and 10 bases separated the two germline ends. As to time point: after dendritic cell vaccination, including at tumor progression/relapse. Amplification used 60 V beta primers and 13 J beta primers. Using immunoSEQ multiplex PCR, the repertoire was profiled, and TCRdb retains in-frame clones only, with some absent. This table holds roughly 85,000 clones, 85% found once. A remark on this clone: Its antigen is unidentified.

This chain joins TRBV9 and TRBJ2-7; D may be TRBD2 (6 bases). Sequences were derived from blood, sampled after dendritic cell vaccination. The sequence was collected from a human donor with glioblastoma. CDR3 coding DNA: TGTGCCAGCAGCGTAGATGGAGGGAGCGAGCAGTACTTC. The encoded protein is CASSVDGGSEQYF.